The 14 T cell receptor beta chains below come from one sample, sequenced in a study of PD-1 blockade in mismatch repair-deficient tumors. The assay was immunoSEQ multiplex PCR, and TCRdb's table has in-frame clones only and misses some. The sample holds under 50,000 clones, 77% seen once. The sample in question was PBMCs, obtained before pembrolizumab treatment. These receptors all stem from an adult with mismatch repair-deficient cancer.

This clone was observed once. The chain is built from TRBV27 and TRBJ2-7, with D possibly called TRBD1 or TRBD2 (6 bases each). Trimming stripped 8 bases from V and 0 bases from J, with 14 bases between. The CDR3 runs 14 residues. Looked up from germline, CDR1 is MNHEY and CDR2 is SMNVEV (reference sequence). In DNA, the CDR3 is TGTGCCAGCGGAGGGGGAGGCGTCTCCTACGAGCAGTACTTC. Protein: CASGGGGVSYEQYF.

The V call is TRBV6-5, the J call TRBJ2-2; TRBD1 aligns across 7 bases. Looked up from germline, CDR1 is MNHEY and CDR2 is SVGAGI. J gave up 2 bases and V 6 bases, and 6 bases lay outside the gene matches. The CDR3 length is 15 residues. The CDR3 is CASRAGTVNTGELFF. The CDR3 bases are TGTGCCAGCAGGGCCGGGACAGTTAACACCGGGGAGCTGTTTTTT.

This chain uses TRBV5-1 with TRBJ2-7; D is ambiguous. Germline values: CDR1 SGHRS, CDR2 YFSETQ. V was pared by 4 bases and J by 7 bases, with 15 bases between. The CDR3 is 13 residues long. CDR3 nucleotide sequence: TGCGCCAGCAGCGTTGGGGAAATTGGGGAGCAGTACTTC. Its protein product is CASSVGEIGEQYF.

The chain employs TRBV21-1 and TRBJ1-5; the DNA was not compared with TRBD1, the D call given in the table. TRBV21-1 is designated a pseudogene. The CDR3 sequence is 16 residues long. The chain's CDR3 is CASSSPRDRVFQPQHF. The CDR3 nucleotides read TGTGCCAGCAGCTCACCCCGGGACAGGGTCTTTCAGCCCCAGCATTTT.

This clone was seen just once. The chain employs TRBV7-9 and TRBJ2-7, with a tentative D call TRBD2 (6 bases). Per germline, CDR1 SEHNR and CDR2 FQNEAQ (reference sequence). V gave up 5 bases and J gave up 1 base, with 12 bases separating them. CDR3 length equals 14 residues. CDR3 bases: TGTGCCAGCAGCAGCCCCGGGGGTTCCTACGAGCAGTACTTC. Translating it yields CASSSPGGSYEQYF.

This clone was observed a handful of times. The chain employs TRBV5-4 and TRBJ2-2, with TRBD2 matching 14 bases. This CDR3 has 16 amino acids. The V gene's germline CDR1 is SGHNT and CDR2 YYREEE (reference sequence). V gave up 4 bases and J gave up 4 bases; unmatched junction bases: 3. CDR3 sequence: CASSGGLAGATGELFF. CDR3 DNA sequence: TGTGCCAGCAGCGGGGGACTAGCGGGAGCCACCGGGGAGCTGTTTTTT.

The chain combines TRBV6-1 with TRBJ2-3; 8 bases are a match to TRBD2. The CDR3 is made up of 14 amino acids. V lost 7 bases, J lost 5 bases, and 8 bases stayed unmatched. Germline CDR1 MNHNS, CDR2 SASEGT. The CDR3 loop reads CASTKETSEDTQYF. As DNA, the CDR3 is TGTGCCAGCACAAAGGAGACTAGCGAAGATACGCAGTATTTT.

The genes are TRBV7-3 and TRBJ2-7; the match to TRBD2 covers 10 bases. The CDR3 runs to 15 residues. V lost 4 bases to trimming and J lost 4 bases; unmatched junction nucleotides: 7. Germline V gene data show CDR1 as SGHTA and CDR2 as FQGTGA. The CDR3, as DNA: TGTGCCAGCAGCTCGCAAGCGGGAGGGGGGTACGAGCAGTACTTC. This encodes CASSSQAGGGYEQYF.

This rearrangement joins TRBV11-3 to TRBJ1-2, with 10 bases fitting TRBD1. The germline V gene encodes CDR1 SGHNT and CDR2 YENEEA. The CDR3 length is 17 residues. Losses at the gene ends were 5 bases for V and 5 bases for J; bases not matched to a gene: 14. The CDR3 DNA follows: TGTGCCAGCAGCCCCCGATCAGACCGGGACAGGGGTTATGGCTACACCTTC. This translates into CASSPRSDRDRGYGYTF.

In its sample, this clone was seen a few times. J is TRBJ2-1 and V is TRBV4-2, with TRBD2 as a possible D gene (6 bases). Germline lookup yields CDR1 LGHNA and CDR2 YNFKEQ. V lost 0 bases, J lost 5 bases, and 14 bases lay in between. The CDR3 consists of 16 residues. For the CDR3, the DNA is TGTGCCAGCAGCCAAGATTACCGGGAGCTCAACAATGAGCAGTTCTTC. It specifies CASSQDYRELNNEQFF.

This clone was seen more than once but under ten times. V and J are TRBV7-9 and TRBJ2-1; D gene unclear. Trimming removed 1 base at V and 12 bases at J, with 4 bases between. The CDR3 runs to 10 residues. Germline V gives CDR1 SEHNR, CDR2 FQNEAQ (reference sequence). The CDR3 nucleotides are TGTGCCAGCAGCTTAGAGGGGCAGTTCTTC. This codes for CASSLEGQFF.

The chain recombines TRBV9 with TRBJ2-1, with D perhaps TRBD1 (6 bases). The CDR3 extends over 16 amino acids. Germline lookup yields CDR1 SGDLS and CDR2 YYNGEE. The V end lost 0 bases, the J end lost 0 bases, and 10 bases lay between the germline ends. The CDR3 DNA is TGTGCCAGCAGCGTAGGGGGGCCTAGCTCCTACAATGAGCAGTTCTTC. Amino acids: CASSVGGPSSYNEQFF.

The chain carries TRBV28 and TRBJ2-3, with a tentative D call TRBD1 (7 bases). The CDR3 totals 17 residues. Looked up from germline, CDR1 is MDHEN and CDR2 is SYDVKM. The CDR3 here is CAHLNGGAGGGTDTQYF. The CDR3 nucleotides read TGTGCGCATCTGAACGGGGGAGCAGGGGGAGGCACAGATACGCAGTATTTT.

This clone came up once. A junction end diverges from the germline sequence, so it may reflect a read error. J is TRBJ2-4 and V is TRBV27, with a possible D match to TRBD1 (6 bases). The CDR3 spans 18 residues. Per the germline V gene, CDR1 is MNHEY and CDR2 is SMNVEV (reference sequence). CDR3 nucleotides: TGTGCCAGCAGCTTATACTCCGCAGGGGTGGGGGCCAAAAACATTCAGTACTTC. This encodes CASSLYSAGVGAKNIQYF.